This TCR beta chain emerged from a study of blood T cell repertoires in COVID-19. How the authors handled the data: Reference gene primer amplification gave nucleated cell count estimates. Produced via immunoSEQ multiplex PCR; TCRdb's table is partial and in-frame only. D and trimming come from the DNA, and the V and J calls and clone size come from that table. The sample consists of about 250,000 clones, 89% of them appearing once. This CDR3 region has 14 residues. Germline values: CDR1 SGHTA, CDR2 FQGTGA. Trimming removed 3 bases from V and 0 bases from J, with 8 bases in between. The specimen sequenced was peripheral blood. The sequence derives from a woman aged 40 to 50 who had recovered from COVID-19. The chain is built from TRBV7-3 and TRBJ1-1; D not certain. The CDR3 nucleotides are TGTGCCAGCAGCTTTAGGCAGGTGAACACTGAAGCTTTCTTT. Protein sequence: CASSFRQVNTEAFF. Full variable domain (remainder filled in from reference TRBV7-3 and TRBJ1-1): GAGVSQTPSNKVTEKGKYVELRCDPISGHTALYWYRQSLGQGPEFLIYFQGTGAADDSGLPNDRFFAVRPEGSVSTLKIQRTERGDSAVYLCASSFRQVNTEAFFGQGTRLTVV.